Below are 21 T cell receptor beta chains sequenced from a single sample in a study of T-cell memory formation after mild COVID-19. MiXCR was run by TCRdb on the 5' RACE reads, yielding one entry per CDR3 protein. The sample consists of hundreds of thousands of distinct CDR3 sequences, 15% to 20% of them appearing once. The sequenced material came from PBMCs or a T cell subset sorted from them (not recorded which). The receptors were sampled from a man younger than 35 who had mild COVID-19 (a few samples of this study predate the infection). Cell type and time point are not known.

The chain couples TRBV12-3 or TRBV12-4 to TRBJ1-6; D is possibly TRBD1 (5 bases). Trimming stripped 6 bases from V and 11 bases from J, with 14 bases between. The CDR3 extends over 13 amino acids. CDR3 bases: TGTGCCAGCAGCAAAGGGGAGGGAACACCCCTCCACTTT. It is translated as CASSKGEGTPLHF.

The genes are TRBV5-1 and TRBJ2-5; TRBD2 agrees at 15 bases. The germline gives CDR1 SGHRS, CDR2 YFSETQ. CDR3 length: 18 residues. J lost 5 bases, V lost 9 bases, and 17 bases had no gene match. The CDR3 region is CATRESGTSGGPGETQYF. DNA of the CDR3: TGCGCCACCCGTGAATCCGGGACTAGCGGGGGGCCAGGGGAGACCCAGTACTTC.

V and J are TRBV6-2 or TRBV6-3 and TRBJ2-1; D remains unclear. Per the germline V gene, CDR1 is MNHEY and CDR2 is SVGEGT. CDR3 size: 12 residues. Trimming removed 5 bases from V and 7 bases from J, with 9 bases in between. The DNA for the CDR3 is TGTGCCAGCAGTCCCCTAGATAATGAGCAGTTCTTC. Its translation is CASSPLDNEQFF.

V usage is TRBV5-1 and J usage is TRBJ1-1; possible D gene TRBD1, 5 bases. The germline V and J ends were trimmed by 0 bases and 8 bases, with 11 bases remaining between them. CDR1 is SGHRS, CDR2 YFSETQ, per germline. This CDR3 is built from 13 residues. CDR3 protein: CASSLAPGSEAFF. CDR3 nucleotide sequence: TGCGCCAGCAGCTTGGCCCCAGGGTCGGAAGCTTTCTTT.

The sample holds a few counts of this clonotype. The CDR3 region has the DNA TGTGCCAGCAGTGAAGCGCGCCTAGCAGGCGGTGAGCAGTTCTTC. Translated: CASSEARLAGGEQFF. The chain has TRBV2 and TRBJ2-1; the D gene is possibly TRBD2 (5 bases). Germline lookup yields CDR1 SNHLY and CDR2 FYNNEI. This CDR3 spans 15 amino acids. The V and J ends lost 0 bases and 9 bases respectively, with 15 bases between them.

In this sample, this clonotype turned up a few times. This chain uses TRBV5-1 with TRBJ2-3; 8 bases fit TRBD1. This CDR3 region has 18 residues. The trim removed 2 bases at V and 2 bases at J, leaving 13 bases unmatched. Germline V gives CDR1 SGHRS, CDR2 YFSETQ. CDR3 sequence: CASSFRGRLFGNTDTQYF. Here the CDR3 DNA reads TGCGCCAGCAGCTTCAGGGGGCGCTTGTTCGGAAACACAGATACGCAGTATTTT.

Only a few counts were recorded for this clonotype. This sequence joins TRBV5-1 and TRBJ1-1, with a possible D match to TRBD1 (5 bases). Germline V lookup: CDR1 SGHRS, CDR2 YFSETQ. There are 14 residues in the CDR3. Between the trimmed V and J ends, which lost 3 bases and 1 base, there was a span of 10 bases. CDR3 in amino acids: CASSSSQGNTEAFF. The CDR3 DNA reads as TGCGCCAGCAGCTCCTCCCAGGGGAACACTGAAGCTTTCTTT.

CDR3 protein: CASSGSGAQFTDTQYF. DNA of the CDR3: TGTGCCAGCAGCGGGTCCGGGGCCCAATTTACAGATACGCAGTATTTT. The chain carries TRBV6-6 and TRBJ2-3; D could derive from TRBD1 or TRBD2 (5 bases each). Per germline, CDR1 MNHNY and CDR2 SVGAGI (reference sequence). Trimming removed 6 bases from V and 3 bases from J, with 19 bases in between. This CDR3 is 16 amino acids long.

The chain has TRBV20-1 and TRBJ2-7; TRBD1 matches at 11 bases. V lost 5 bases to trimming and J lost 7 bases; unmatched junction nucleotides: 16. This CDR3 comprises 16 residues. Germline assignment: CDR1 DFQATT and CDR2 SNEGSKA (reference sequence). The CDR3 DNA sequence: TGCAGTGCTGGCCCTCTGGGGACAGGGGGTCGTAGGGAGCAGTACTTC. Translating gives CSAGPLGTGGRREQYF.

This clonotype has just a few counts. The chain has TRBV5-1 and TRBJ1-2, with D perhaps matching TRBD1 (6 bases). Germline V gene sequence: CDR1 SGHRS, CDR2 YFSETQ. Trimming removed 0 bases at V and 1 base at J, with 13 bases between. The CDR3 extends over 16 amino acids. CDR3 amino acids: CASSLEGGSINYGYTF. CDR3 coding DNA: TGCGCCAGCAGCTTGGAAGGGGGAAGTATTAACTATGGCTACACCTTC.

This clonotype was counted only a few times. The V gene is TRBV6-2 or TRBV6-3, the J gene TRBJ2-3; D uncertain. CDR3 length equals 12 residues. V was cut by 6 bases and J by 10 bases, with 14 bases left in between. Per the germline V gene, CDR1 is MNHEY and CDR2 is SVGEGT. Here the CDR3 DNA reads TGTGCCAGCAGGGACCCTTCCAAAGCGCAGTATTTT. Its translation: CASRDPSKAQYF.

The CDR3 DNA reads as TGTGCCACCATACATGAGCAGTTCTTC. Protein product: CATIHEQFF. V is TRBV9 and J is TRBJ2-1; D gene ambiguous. V lost 9 bases and J lost 8, with 6 bases in between. The CDR3 loop spans 9 amino acids. Germline values: CDR1 SGDLS, CDR2 YYNGEE. The complete variable domain, with remaining parts taken from reference TRBV9 and TRBJ2-1, reads DSGVTQTPKHLITATGQRVTLRCSPRSGDLSVYWYQQSLDQGLQFLIQYYNGEERAKGNILERFSAQQFPDLHSELNLSSLELGDSALYFCATIHEQFFGPGTRLTVL.

V is TRBV24-1 and J is TRBJ2-4; D assignment may be TRBD1 or TRBD2 (5 bases each). The V end was cut by 6 bases, the J end by 8 bases, with 16 bases between. Germline V gives CDR1 KGHDR, CDR2 SFDVKD. This CDR3 contains 14 residues. As DNA, the CDR3 is TGTGCCACCAGTCCGGGACCGATTTCGGACATTCAGTACTTC. Protein sequence: CATSPGPISDIQYF.

This clonotype was found once. This chain uses TRBV28 with TRBJ1-2; D remains ambiguous. CDR3 length: 15 residues. Germline loops: CDR1 MDHEN, CDR2 SYDVKM. Trimming shortened V by 5 bases and J by 7 bases, and 20 bases separated the two germline ends. CDR3 DNA sequence: TGTGCCAGCAGTCGATATCCCCCCGTTCCGGGTGGCTACACCTTC. It codes for CASSRYPPVPGGYTF.

The V gene is TRBV20-1, the J gene TRBJ1-1, with D perhaps TRBD1 (5 bases). This CDR3 contains 15 residues. Trimming pared 0 bases from V and 1 base from J, leaving 12 bases between. Germline-derived CDR1 and CDR2 are DFQATT and SNEGSKA (reference sequence). The CDR3 loop reads CSARDRAGWNTEAFF. CDR3 DNA: TGCAGTGCTAGAGATCGGGCAGGGTGGAACACTGAAGCTTTCTTT.

This clonotype showed up just a few times. V gene TRBV3-1 combines with J gene TRBJ2-5, with D hard to call. Germline V gene sequence: CDR1 LGHDT, CDR2 YNNKEL (reference sequence). V lost 4 bases and J lost 5, with 11 bases in between. The CDR3 has 13 amino acids. As DNA, the CDR3 is TGTGCCAGCAGCCGAGTCCATGGGGAGACCCAGTACTTC. Protein sequence: CASSRVHGETQYF.

The chain joins TRBV4-1 to TRBJ1-2; TRBD1 agrees at 7 bases. V lost 0 bases to trimming and J lost 8 bases; unmatched junction nucleotides: 3. This CDR3 spans 13 amino acids. Germline V gene sequence: CDR1 MGHRA, CDR2 YSYEKL. The DNA of the CDR3 is TGCGCCAGCAGCCAAGAACCAGGGGGGGGCTACACCTTC. This sequence encodes CASSQEPGGGYTF.

In its sample, this clonotype was seen many times. The chain links TRBV5-1 to TRBJ2-7; 9 bases line up with TRBD2. V was pared by 4 bases and J by 2 bases, with 7 bases of the junction left unmatched. The CDR3 contains 15 residues. CDR1 and CDR2 from the germline V gene are SGHRS and YFSETQ. The CDR3 loop is CASSPAGGRAYEQYF. Here the CDR3 DNA reads TGCGCCAGCAGCCCCGCGGGGGGGCGCGCCTACGAGCAGTACTTC.

Only a few counts were recorded for this clonotype. The chain carries TRBV9 and TRBJ2-2; possibly TRBD2 for D (5 bases). CDR3 size: 15 residues. Germline V lookup: CDR1 SGDLS, CDR2 YYNGEE. V lost 3 bases to trimming and J lost 4 bases, with 13 bases between them. CDR3 coding DNA: TGTGCCAGCAGCGCAACCCCCGCGGGCACCGGGGAGCTGTTTTTT. Amino acid sequence: CASSATPAGTGELFF. The full variable domain, with the rest looked up from reference TRBV9 and TRBJ2-2, is DSGVTQTPKHLITATGQRVTLRCSPRSGDLSVYWYQQSLDQGLQFLIQYYNGEERAKGNILERFSAQQFPDLHSELNLSSLELGDSALYFCASSATPAGTGELFFGEGSRLTVL.

The chain uses TRBV9 and TRBJ1-2; D is ambiguous. CDR3 length: 12 residues. V dropped 3 bases and J dropped 7 bases, with 10 bases sitting between them. Per germline, CDR1 SGDLS and CDR2 YYNGEE. As DNA, the CDR3 is TGTGCCAGCAGCGACACTGATCTTGGCTACACCTTC. Residues: CASSDTDLGYTF.

The V call is TRBV4-2, the J call TRBJ2-7; no clear D. This CDR3 comprises 15 residues. Germline loops: CDR1 LGHNA, CDR2 YNFKEQ. The ends were cut back, 4 bases at V and 3 bases at J, with 16 bases in the middle. Here the CDR3 DNA reads TGTGCCAGCAGCCTTAGCTCCTCCGGAGTCTACGAGCAGTACTTC. Translation gives CASSLSSSGVYEQYF.